Detailed here is one TCR beta chain. The data were taken from a study of blood T cell repertoires in COVID-19. Profiled with immunoSEQ multiplex PCR; TCRdb holds only in-frame clones, not every one. The repertoire includes a few hundred thousand clones, approximately 86% of them detected once, and over 10% sits in the top ten. Per the germline V gene, CDR1 is SGHVS and CDR2 is FNYEAQ. The CDR3 totals 16 residues. V was pared by 1 base and J by 2 bases, with 12 bases between. The sample was peripheral blood. The source is a woman in her sixties or seventies with COVID-19, enrolled during active disease. The chain couples TRBV7-6 to TRBJ2-4, with a tentative D call TRBD2 (5 bases). CDR3 amino acids: CASSLVEGITKNIQYF. The CDR3 DNA reads TGTGCCAGCAGCTTAGTAGAGGGAATAACCAAAAACATTCAGTACTTC.